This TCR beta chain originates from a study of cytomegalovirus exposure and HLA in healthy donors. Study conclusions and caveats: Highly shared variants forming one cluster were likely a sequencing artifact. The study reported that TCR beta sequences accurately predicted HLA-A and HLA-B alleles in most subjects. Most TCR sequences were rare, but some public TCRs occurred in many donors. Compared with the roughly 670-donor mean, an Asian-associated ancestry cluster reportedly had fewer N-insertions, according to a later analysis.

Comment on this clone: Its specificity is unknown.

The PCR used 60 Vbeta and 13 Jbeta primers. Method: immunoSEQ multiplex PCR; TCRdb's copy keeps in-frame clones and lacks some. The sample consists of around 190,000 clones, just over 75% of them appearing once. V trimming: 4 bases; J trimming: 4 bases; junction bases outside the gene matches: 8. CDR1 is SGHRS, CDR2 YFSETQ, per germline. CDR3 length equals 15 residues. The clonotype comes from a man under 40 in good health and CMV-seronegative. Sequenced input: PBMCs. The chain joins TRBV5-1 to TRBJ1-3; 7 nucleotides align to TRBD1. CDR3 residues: CASSPPRGTGNTIYF. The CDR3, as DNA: TGCGCCAGCAGCCCCCCCAGGGGGACGGGAAACACCATATATTTT.